The rows below give T cell receptor beta chains drawn from one sample of a study of blood T cell repertoires in COVID-19. TCRdb keeps only in-frame clones here, not all; method: immunoSEQ multiplex PCR. The sample has 250,000 to 350,000 clones; roughly 91% are singletons. The sequencing input was PBMCs or T cells enriched from blood (not recorded which). Receptor source: a woman aged 45-60 years who had been exposed to COVID-19. The CDR3 runs from the conserved cysteine through the conserved F or W. Each record gives: J gene, D gene, clone size, V gene, CDR3 protein, CDR3 DNA. D genes are given only for firm matches. Part of the rows lack a size; the others show once, few, many or a class for expanded clones.

j_gene: TRBJ2-3
d_gene: .
abundance: .
v_gene: TRBV21-1
CDR3aa: CASSKGGDTQYF
CDR3nt: TGTGCCAGCAGCAAAGGCGGCGATACGCAGTATTTT

j_gene: TRBJ2-2
d_gene: TRBD2
abundance: few
v_gene: TRBV3-1/TRBV3-2
CDR3aa: CASSQDPGGGATGELFF
CDR3nt: TGTGCCAGCAGCCAAGATCCGGGCGGGGGGGCAACCGGGGAGCTGTTTTTT

j_gene: TRBJ1-4
d_gene: .
abundance: .
v_gene: TRBV4-2
CDR3aa: CASRMDSNNEKLFF
CDR3nt: TGTGCCAGCCGAATGGACAGCAATAATGAAAAACTGTTTTTT

j_gene: TRBJ1-2
d_gene: .
abundance: .
v_gene: TRBV29-1
CDR3aa: CSVGDGDYYGYTF
CDR3nt: TGCAGCGTGGGTGACGGGGACTACTATGGCTACACCTTC

j_gene: TRBJ2-1
d_gene: .
abundance: .
v_gene: TRBV7-2
CDR3aa: CASSLARNNEQFF
CDR3nt: TGTGCCAGCAGCTTAGCTAGAAACAATGAGCAGTTCTTC

j_gene: TRBJ1-6
d_gene: TRBD1
abundance: .
v_gene: TRBV7-9
CDR3aa: CASSSWTGGYSPLHF
CDR3nt: TGTGCCAGCAGCTCCTGGACAGGGGGATATTCACCCCTCCACTTT

j_gene: TRBJ1-1
d_gene: .
abundance: .
v_gene: TRBV5-1
CDR3aa: CASSLAGHMNTEAFF
CDR3nt: TGCGCCAGCAGCTTGGCTGGCCACATGAACACTGAAGCTTTCTTT

j_gene: TRBJ2-1
d_gene: TRBD2
abundance: .
v_gene: TRBV4-2
CDR3aa: CASSHTSGVGNEQFF
CDR3nt: TGTGCCAGCAGCCATACTAGCGGGGTCGGAAATGAGCAGTTCTTC

j_gene: TRBJ2-7
d_gene: TRBD1
abundance: .
v_gene: TRBV5-4
CDR3aa: CASSPPPGQGNEQYF
CDR3nt: TGTGCCAGCAGCCCACCTCCGGGACAGGGTAACGAGCAGTACTTC

j_gene: TRBJ1-5
d_gene: .
abundance: .
v_gene: TRBV30
CDR3aa: CAWSGGGSGNQPQHF
CDR3nt: TGTGCCTGGAGTGGGGGGGGATCAGGCAATCAGCCCCAGCATTTT

j_gene: TRBJ2-3
d_gene: TRBD2
abundance: few
v_gene: TRBV15
CDR3aa: CATSRAWGGSGDTQYF
CDR3nt: TGTGCCACCAGCAGGGCGTGGGGGGGTAGTGGAGATACGCAGTATTTT

j_gene: TRBJ2-2
d_gene: .
abundance: .
v_gene: TRBV7-9
CDR3aa: CASSLIPGGRGELFF
CDR3nt: TGTGCCAGCAGCTTAATTCCGGGGGGCCGCGGGGAGCTGTTTTTT

j_gene: TRBJ1-1
d_gene: .
abundance: few
v_gene: TRBV19
CDR3aa: CASSIRYREAFF
CDR3nt: TGTGCCAGTAGTATAAGGTACAGGGAAGCTTTCTTT

j_gene: TRBJ2-5
d_gene: .
abundance: .
v_gene: TRBV19
CDR3aa: CASSKAIAVQETQYF
CDR3nt: TGTGCCAGTAGTAAGGCCATAGCGGTCCAAGAGACCCAGTACTTC

j_gene: TRBJ1-1
d_gene: TRBD1
abundance: .
v_gene: TRBV4-2
CDR3aa: CASSQVSGRTGGGEAFF
CDR3nt: TGTGCCAGCAGCCAAGTTTCAGGGAGGACAGGGGGAGGAGAAGCTTTCTTT

j_gene: TRBJ2-1
d_gene: .
abundance: .
v_gene: TRBV4-1
CDR3aa: CASSHRGGRVSYNEQFF
CDR3nt: TGCGCCAGCAGCCATCGCGGCGGCAGGGTATCCTACAATGAGCAGTTCTTC

j_gene: TRBJ1-1
d_gene: .
abundance: .
v_gene: TRBV7-2
CDR3aa: CASSFVSVTEAFF
CDR3nt: TGTGCCAGCAGCTTTGTTTCGGTCACTGAAGCTTTCTTT

j_gene: TRBJ1-2
d_gene: .
abundance: .
v_gene: TRBV3-1/TRBV3-2
CDR3aa: CASSQPRGTLYGYTF
CDR3nt: TGTGCCAGCAGCCAACCTCGGGGGACCCTCTATGGCTACACCTTC

j_gene: TRBJ2-3
d_gene: TRBD2
abundance: .
v_gene: TRBV5-1
CDR3aa: CASSRGTSGGLTDTQYF
CDR3nt: TGCGCCAGCAGCAGGGGGACTAGCGGGGGCCTCACAGATACGCAGTATTTT

j_gene: TRBJ1-4
d_gene: .
abundance: .
v_gene: TRBV28
CDR3aa: CASTRQASPTNEKLFF
CDR3nt: TGTGCCAGCACAAGACAGGCCTCCCCAACTAATGAAAAACTGTTTTTT

j_gene: TRBJ1-4
d_gene: TRBD1
abundance: .
v_gene: TRBV6-5
CDR3aa: CASSPGTGVNEKLFF
CDR3nt: TGTGCCAGCAGTCCTGGGACAGGTGTTAATGAAAAACTGTTTTTT

j_gene: TRBJ1-2
d_gene: .
abundance: .
v_gene: TRBV27
CDR3aa: CASRTTGGYGYTF
CDR3nt: TGTGCCAGCCGTACGACAGGAGGCTATGGCTACACCTTC

j_gene: TRBJ1-2
d_gene: TRBD1
abundance: .
v_gene: TRBV5-1
CDR3aa: CASSLQGAEYGYTF
CDR3nt: TGCGCCAGCAGCTTGCAGGGGGCAGAGTATGGCTACACCTTC

j_gene: TRBJ2-1
d_gene: TRBD1
abundance: .
v_gene: TRBV3-1/TRBV3-2
CDR3aa: CASSKKGQGNEQFF
CDR3nt: TGTGCCAGCAGCAAAAAAGGACAGGGCAATGAGCAGTTCTTC

j_gene: TRBJ1-6
d_gene: .
abundance: .
v_gene: TRBV19
CDR3aa: CASVGRQYGSPLHF
CDR3nt: TGTGCCAGTGTCGGGAGACAATATGGTTCACCCCTCCACTTT

j_gene: TRBJ1-6
d_gene: TRBD1
abundance: .
v_gene: TRBV4-1
CDR3aa: CASSRPGTGDSPLHF
CDR3nt: TGCGCCAGCAGCCGCCCCGGGACAGGAGATTCACCCCTCCACTTT

j_gene: TRBJ2-7
d_gene: .
abundance: few
v_gene: TRBV3-1/TRBV3-2
CDR3aa: CASSHATWGDEQYF
CDR3nt: TGTGCCAGCAGCCACGCCACGTGGGGGGACGAGCAGTACTTC

j_gene: TRBJ2-3
d_gene: .
abundance: once
v_gene: TRBV5-4
CDR3aa: CASSMRGTDTQYF
CDR3nt: TGTGCCAGCAGCATGCGGGGCACAGATACGCAGTATTTT

j_gene: TRBJ2-3
d_gene: TRBD1
abundance: .
v_gene: TRBV29-1
CDR3aa: CSVEFPGGITDTQYF
CDR3nt: TGCAGCGTTGAATTCCCAGGGGGAATCACAGATACGCAGTATTTT